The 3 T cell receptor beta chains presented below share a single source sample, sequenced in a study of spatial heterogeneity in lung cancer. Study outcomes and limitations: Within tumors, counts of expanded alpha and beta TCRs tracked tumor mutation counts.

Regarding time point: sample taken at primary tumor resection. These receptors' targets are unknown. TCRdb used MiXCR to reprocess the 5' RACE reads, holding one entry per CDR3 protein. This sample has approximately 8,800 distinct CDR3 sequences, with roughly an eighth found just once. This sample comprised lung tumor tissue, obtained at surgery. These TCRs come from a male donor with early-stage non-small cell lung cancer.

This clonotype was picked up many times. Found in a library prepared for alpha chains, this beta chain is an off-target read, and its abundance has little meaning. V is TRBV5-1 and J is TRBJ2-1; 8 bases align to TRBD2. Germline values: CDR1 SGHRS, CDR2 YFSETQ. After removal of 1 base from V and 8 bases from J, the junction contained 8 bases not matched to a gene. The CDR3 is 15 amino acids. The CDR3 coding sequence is TGCGCCAGCAGCTTGAACAGCGGGAGTTTCGATGAGCAGTTCTTC. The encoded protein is CASSLNSGSFDEQFF.

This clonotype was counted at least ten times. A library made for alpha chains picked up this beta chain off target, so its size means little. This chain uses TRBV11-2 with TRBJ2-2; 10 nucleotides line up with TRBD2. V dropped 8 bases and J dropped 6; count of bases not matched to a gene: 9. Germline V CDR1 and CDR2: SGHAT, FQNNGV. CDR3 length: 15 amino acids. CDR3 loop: CASLEREGLAGELFF. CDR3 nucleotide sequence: TGTGCCAGCTTAGAGCGGGAGGGCCTTGCCGGGGAGCTGTTTTTT.

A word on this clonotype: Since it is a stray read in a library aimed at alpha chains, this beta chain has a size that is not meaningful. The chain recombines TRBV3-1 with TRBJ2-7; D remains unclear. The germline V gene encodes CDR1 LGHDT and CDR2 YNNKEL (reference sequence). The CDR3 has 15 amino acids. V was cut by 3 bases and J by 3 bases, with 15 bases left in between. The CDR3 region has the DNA TGTGCCAGCAGCCAGTCAATCAACGCCGGCTACGAGCAGTACTTC. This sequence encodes CASSQSINAGYEQYF.